These 19 T cell receptor beta chains share one sample of origin, sequenced in a study of Graves' ophthalmopathy and Graves' hyperthyroidism. RNA transcripts provided the template for amplifying TCR beta CDR3 regions. Second-round multiplex PCR followed a first-round RT-PCR using HTBI primers. One entry per CDR3 protein, called by TCRdb with MiXCR from the multiplex PCR reads. This repertoire shows 350,000 to 450,000 distinct CDR3 sequences, 20% to 25% found once; its top ten account for 3%. The sequencing sample was made of peripheral blood. The receptors shown here come from a woman aged 18 to 35 with stable Graves' hyperthyroidism.

This clonotype occurred many times. This chain uses TRBV6-2 or TRBV6-3 with TRBJ2-2; 8 bases fit TRBD2. CDR1 MNHEY and CDR2 SVGEGT come from the germline V gene. The ends lost 9 bases at V and 7 bases at J; junction bases unmatched: 7. The CDR3 totals 13 residues. The CDR3 coding sequence is TGTGCCAGTCAGCGGGAGCAGGTCGGGGAGCTGTTTTTT. The encoded protein is CASQREQVGELFF.

The chain combines TRBV20-1 with TRBJ2-6, with D possibly called TRBD1 or TRBD2 (6 bases each). Germline CDR1 and CDR2: DFQATT and SNEGSKA (reference sequence). V lost 3 bases to trimming and J lost 0 bases, with 12 bases between them. This CDR3 comprises 16 residues. CDR3 sequence: CSARRDTISGANVLTF. In DNA, the CDR3 is TGCAGTGCTAGGCGGGACACGATCTCTGGGGCCAACGTCCTGACTTTC.

This clonotype has at least ten counts. This chain uses TRBV30 with TRBJ2-6; D call uncertain. Germline V CDR1 and CDR2: GTSNPN, SVGIG (reference sequence). V lost 0 bases and J lost 1, with 1 base in between. The CDR3 extends over 13 amino acids. The DNA for the CDR3 is TGTGCCTGGAGTGTGTCTGGGGCCAACGTCCTGACTTTC. It codes for CAWSVSGANVLTF.

The V call is TRBV6-4, the J call TRBJ1-2; no reliable D call. The CDR3 sequence is 11 residues long. Germline CDR1 is MRHNA and CDR2 is SNTAGT. Trimming pared 5 bases from V and 8 bases from J, leaving 9 bases between. The DNA for the CDR3 is TGTGCCAGCAGTTACCTTGGGGGCTACACCTTC. This translates into CASSYLGGYTF.

This clonotype was recorded a few times. In nucleotides, the CDR3 is TGTGCCAGCAGTTCCCTAGCGGGGGAGACCCAGTACTTC. Its protein is CASSSLAGETQYF. V gene TRBV12-3 or TRBV12-4 combines with J gene TRBJ2-5; 9 nucleotides agree with TRBD2. CDR3 length: 13 amino acids. With V trimmed by 4 bases and J by 5 bases, 2 bases remained unmatched.

This clonotype was picked up many times. The chain couples TRBV12-3 or TRBV12-4 to TRBJ2-7; 10 bases align to TRBD2. V gave up 6 bases and J gave up 7 bases; unmatched junction bases: 6. The CDR3 covers 13 residues. The CDR3 region has the DNA TGTGCCAGCAGCCGGACTAGCGGTTGGGAGCAGTACTTC. As protein: CASSRTSGWEQYF.

This clonotype has at least ten counts. V and J are TRBV27 and TRBJ2-2, with D possibly matching TRBD1 (6 bases). CDR3 length: 16 residues. CDR1 and CDR2 (germline): MNHEY, SMNVEV (reference sequence). With 4 bases removed from V and 0 bases from J, the gap between germline ends came to 12 bases. The CDR3 sequence is CASSSYRDANTGELFF. The CDR3 nucleotides are TGTGCCAGCAGTTCCTACAGGGACGCGAACACCGGGGAGCTGTTTTTT.

This clonotype was detected ten times or more. The V gene is TRBV14, the J gene TRBJ2-7, with 12 bases fitting TRBD2. CDR1 SGHDN and CDR2 FVKESK come from the germline V gene. The CDR3 consists of 15 residues. V was clipped by 5 bases and J by 3 bases; unmatched bases: 5. CDR3: CASSSLAGGNYEQYF. The CDR3 bases are TGTGCCAGCAGCTCACTAGCGGGAGGAAACTACGAGCAGTACTTC.

The chain uses TRBV27 and TRBJ1-2; D is undetermined. The germline V gene encodes CDR1 MNHEY and CDR2 SMNVEV (reference sequence). V shed 3 bases and J shed 3 bases, with 20 bases lying between them. This CDR3 has 17 residues. The CDR3 protein is CASSFNHGEAHHYGYTF. The CDR3 DNA is TGTGCCAGCAGTTTCAACCACGGGGAGGCACACCACTATGGCTACACCTTC.

In this sample, this clonotype turned up many times. The V and J genes are TRBV7-2 and TRBJ2-7, with D perhaps matching TRBD2 (6 bases). The CDR3 totals 18 residues. V lost 0 bases and J lost 0, with 18 bases in between. The germline CDR1 and CDR2 sequences are SGHTA and FQGNSA. CDR3 coding DNA: TGTGCCAGCAGCTTAGCTTCCCTCTGGGGGGAGAGCTCCTACGAGCAGTACTTC. The encoded protein is CASSLASLWGESSYEQYF.

The CDR3 sequence is CASTGLPGNTEAFF. For the CDR3, the DNA is TGTGCCAGCACAGGTCTCCCGGGAAACACTGAAGCTTTCTTT. The chain uses TRBV6-1 and TRBJ1-1; D gene ambiguous. Trimming took off 7 bases at V and 2 bases at J, with 14 bases between the two ends. CDR3 length equals 14 residues. CDR1 MNHNS and CDR2 SASEGT come from the germline V gene.

The rearrangement uses TRBV6-1 and TRBJ1-1; a weak D match, TRBD1 (6 bases). This CDR3 is 16 amino acids long. V was pared by 5 bases and J by 7 bases, with 23 bases between. Per the germline V gene, CDR1 is MNHNS and CDR2 is SASEGT. CDR3 amino acids: CASSRTLTGRGGEAFF. The CDR3 DNA reads TGTGCCAGCAGTCGCACCCTTACAGGGAGGGGTGGTGAAGCTTTCTTT.

Worth noting for this clonotype: This may come from a read error, since a much larger clone is one base off. The V call is TRBV6-5, the J call TRBJ1-6; D is perhaps TRBD1 (5 bases). The germline CDR1 and CDR2 sequences are MNHEY and SVGAGI. The CDR3 is 18 amino acids. The CDR3 nucleotides are TGTGCCAGCAGTTACTCGGGACGGAATGTCTCCTATAATTCACACCTCCACTTT. It codes for CASSYSGRNVSYNSHLHF.

This clonotype was seen ten or more times. The chain is built from TRBV7-2 and TRBJ2-5; the D is unclear. CDR1 and CDR2 (germline): SGHTA, FQGNSA. The CDR3 contains 16 residues. V lost 5 bases, J lost 5 bases, and 21 bases lay in between. DNA for the CDR3: TGTGCCAGCAGCCCACATGGGCTGTTAAAAGCGGAGACCCAGTACTTC. Translated, it gives CASSPHGLLKAETQYF.

With respect to this clonotype: Since a much larger clone is just one base distant, this may be a read error. The missing conserved phenylalanine or tryptophan at the end of this CDR3 makes a read error likely. The rearrangement uses TRBV12-3 or TRBV12-4 and TRBJ2-5, with TRBD1 identical over 7 bases. The trim removed 6 bases at V and 3 bases at J, leaving 7 bases unmatched. This CDR3 is built from 14 residues. For the CDR3, the DNA is TGTGCCAGCAGCCCGACGGGACAGAAAGAGACCCAGTACTCC. Encoded protein: CASSPTGQKETQYS.

The count of this clonotype is one. The chain employs TRBV7-2 and TRBJ2-5; 12 bases match TRBD1. Germline-derived CDR1 and CDR2 are SGHTA and FQGNSA. The CDR3 length is 15 residues. The V gene end was trimmed by 5 bases and the J gene end by 5 bases; junction bases not matched to a gene: 6. The CDR3 coding sequence is TGTGCCAGCAGCACCGGGACAGGGGGCATGGAGACCCAGTACTTC. Translated, it gives CASSTGTGGMETQYF.

This rearrangement joins TRBV6-1 to TRBJ2-7; 12 nucleotides agree with TRBD1. CDR3 size: 15 residues. V was clipped by 3 bases and J by 5 bases; unmatched bases: 5. Germline V gene lookup returns CDR1 MNHNS and CDR2 SASEGT. The DNA of the CDR3 is TGTGCCAGCAGTGACCCCGGGACAGGGGGCAACGAGCAGTACTTC. Translation: CASSDPGTGGNEQYF.

This clonotype was seen repeatedly, ten times or more. The V and J genes are TRBV4-1 and TRBJ2-4; 13 bases fit TRBD2. Trimming at V came to 1 base and at J to 0 bases, leaving 3 bases not matched to a gene. The CDR3 runs 18 residues. Germline V lookup: CDR1 MGHRA, CDR2 YSYEKL. CDR3 in amino acids: CASSQGGLAGVAKNIQYF. CDR3 sequence (DNA): TGCGCCAGCAGCCAAGGTGGACTAGCGGGAGTAGCCAAAAACATTCAGTACTTC.

This clonotype has a count of ten or more. The chain recombines TRBV9 with TRBJ2-2; 12 nucleotides align to TRBD1. Unmatched junction bases numbered 11, after V lost 1 base and J lost 4 bases. Germline V CDR1 and CDR2: SGDLS, YYNGEE. The CDR3 has 19 amino acids. The CDR3 loop is CASSVTGTGGGAVTGELFF. CDR3 nucleotides: TGTGCCAGCAGCGTAACAGGGACAGGGGGCGGGGCGGTCACCGGGGAGCTGTTTTTT.